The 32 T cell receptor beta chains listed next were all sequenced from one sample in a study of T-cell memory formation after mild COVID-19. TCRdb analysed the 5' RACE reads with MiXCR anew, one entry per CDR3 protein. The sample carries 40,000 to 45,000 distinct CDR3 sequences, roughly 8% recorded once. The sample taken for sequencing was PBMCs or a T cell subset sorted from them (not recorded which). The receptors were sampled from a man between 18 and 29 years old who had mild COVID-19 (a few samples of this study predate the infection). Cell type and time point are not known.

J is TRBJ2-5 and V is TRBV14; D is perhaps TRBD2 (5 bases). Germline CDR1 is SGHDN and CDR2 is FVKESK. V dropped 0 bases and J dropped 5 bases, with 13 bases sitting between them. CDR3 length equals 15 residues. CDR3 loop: CASSQEEEGSETQYF. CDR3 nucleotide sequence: TGTGCCAGCAGCCAAGAGGAGGAAGGGTCGGAGACCCAGTACTTC.

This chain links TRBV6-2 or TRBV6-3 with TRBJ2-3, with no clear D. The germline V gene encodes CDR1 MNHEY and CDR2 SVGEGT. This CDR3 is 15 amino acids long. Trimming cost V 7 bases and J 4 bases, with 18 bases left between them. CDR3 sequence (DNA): TGTGCCAGCACCGATCCTCGACATGGCGCAGATACGCAGTATTTT. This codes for CASTDPRHGADTQYF.

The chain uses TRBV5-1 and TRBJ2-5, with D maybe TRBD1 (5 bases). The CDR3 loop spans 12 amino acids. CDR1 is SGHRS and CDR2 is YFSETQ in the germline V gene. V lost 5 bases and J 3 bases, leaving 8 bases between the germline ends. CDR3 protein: CASRVREETQYF. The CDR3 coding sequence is TGCGCCAGCAGGGTCAGGGAAGAGACCCAGTACTTC.

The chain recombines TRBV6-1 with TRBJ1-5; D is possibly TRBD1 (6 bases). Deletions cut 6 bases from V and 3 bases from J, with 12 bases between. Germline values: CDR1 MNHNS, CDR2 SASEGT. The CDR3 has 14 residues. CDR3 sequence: CASSVGQPNQPQHF. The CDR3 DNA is TGTGCCAGCAGCGTCGGACAGCCCAATCAGCCCCAGCATTTT.

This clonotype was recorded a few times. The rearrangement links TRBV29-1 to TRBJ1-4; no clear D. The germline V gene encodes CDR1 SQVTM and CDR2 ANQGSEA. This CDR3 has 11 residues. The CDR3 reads CTIRTNEKLFF. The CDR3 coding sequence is TGCACGATCAGGACTAATGAAAAACTGTTTTTT.

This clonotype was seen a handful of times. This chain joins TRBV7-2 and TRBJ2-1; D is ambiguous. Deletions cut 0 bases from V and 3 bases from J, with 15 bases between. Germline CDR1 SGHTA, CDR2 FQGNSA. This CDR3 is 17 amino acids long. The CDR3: CASSLASGQNVYNEQFF. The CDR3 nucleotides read TGTGCCAGCAGCTTAGCTTCGGGCCAGAATGTCTACAATGAGCAGTTCTTC. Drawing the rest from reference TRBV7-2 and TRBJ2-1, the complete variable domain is GAGVSQSPSNKVTEKGKDVELRCDPISGHTALYWYRQSLGQGLEFLIYFQGNSAPDKSGLPSDRFSAERTGGSVSTLTIQRTQQEDSAVYLCASSLASGQNVYNEQFFGPGTRLTVL.

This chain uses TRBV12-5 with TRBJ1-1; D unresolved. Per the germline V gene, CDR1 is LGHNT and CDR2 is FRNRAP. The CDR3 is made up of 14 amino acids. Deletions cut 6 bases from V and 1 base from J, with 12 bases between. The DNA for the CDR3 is TGTGCTAGTGGCTCGACGGACGCGAACACTGAAGCTTTCTTT. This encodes CASGSTDANTEAFF.

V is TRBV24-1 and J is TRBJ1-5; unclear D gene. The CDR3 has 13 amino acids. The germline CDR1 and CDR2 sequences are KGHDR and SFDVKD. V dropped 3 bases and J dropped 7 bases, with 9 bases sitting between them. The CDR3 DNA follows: TGTGCCACCAGTGATCTGAACGGGCAGCCCCAGCATTTT. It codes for CATSDLNGQPQHF.

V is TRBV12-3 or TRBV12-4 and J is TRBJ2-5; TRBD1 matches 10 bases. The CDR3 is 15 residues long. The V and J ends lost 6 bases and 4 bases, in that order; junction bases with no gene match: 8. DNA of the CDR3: TGTGCCAGCAGCCTAGACAGGGGGCCAGGAGAGACCCAGTACTTC. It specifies CASSLDRGPGETQYF.

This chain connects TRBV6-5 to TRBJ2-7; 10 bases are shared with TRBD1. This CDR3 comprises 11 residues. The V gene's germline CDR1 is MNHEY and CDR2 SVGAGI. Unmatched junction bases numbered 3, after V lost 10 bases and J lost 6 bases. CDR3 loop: CAIGQGGEQYF. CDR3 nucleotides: TGTGCCATAGGACAGGGGGGCGAGCAGTACTTC.

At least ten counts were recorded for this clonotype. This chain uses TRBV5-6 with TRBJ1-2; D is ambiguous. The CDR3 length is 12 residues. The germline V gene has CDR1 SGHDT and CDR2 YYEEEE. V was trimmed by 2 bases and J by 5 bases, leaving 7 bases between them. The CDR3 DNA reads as TGTGCCAGCAGCTTAACCGTATATGGCTACACCTTC. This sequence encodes CASSLTVYGYTF.

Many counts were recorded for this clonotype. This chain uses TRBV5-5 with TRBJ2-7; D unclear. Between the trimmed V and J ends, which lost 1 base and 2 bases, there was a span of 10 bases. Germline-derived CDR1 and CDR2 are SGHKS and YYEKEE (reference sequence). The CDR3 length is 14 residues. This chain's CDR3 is CASSLHVETYEQYV. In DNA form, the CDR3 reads TGTGCCAGCAGCTTGCATGTGGAGACCTACGAGCAGTACGTC.

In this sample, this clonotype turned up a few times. The CDR3 sequence: CASSQVLYNEQFF. CDR3 bases: TGTGCCAGCAGCCAAGTCCTGTACAATGAGCAGTTCTTC. The chain recombines TRBV3-1 with TRBJ2-1; no clear D gene. Germline V gene lookup returns CDR1 LGHDT and CDR2 YNNKEL (reference sequence). The V and J ends lost 1 base and 4 bases respectively, with 5 bases between them. This CDR3 is built from 13 residues.

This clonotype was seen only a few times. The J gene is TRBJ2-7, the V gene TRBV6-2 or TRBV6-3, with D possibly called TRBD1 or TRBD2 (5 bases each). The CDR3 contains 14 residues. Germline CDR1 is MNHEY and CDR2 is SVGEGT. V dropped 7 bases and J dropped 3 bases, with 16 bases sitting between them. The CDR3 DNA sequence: TGTGCCAGCACCAAAGGAGGTCAGGGCTACGAGCAGTACGTC. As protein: CASTKGGQGYEQYV.

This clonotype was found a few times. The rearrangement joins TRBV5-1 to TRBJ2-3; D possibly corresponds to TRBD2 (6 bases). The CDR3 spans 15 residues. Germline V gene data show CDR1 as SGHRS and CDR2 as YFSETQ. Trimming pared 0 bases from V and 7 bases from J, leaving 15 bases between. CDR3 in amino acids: CASSLEASAPNTQYF. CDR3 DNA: TGCGCCAGCAGCTTGGAAGCTAGCGCTCCTAATACGCAGTATTTT.

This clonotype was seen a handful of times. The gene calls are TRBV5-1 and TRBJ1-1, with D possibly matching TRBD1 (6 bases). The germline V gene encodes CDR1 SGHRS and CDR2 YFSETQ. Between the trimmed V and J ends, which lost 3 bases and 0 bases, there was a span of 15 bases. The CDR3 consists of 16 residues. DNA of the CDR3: TGCGCCAGCAGCTGGGAGCCACAGGGACTGAACACTGAAGCTTTCTTT. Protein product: CASSWEPQGLNTEAFF.

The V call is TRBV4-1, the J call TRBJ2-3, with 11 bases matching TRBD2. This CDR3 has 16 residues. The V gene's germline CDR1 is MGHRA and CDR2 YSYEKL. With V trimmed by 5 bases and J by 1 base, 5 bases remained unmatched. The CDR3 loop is CASSVASGGRTDTQYF. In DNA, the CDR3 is TGCGCCAGCAGCGTCGCTAGCGGGGGGCGCACAGATACGCAGTATTTT.

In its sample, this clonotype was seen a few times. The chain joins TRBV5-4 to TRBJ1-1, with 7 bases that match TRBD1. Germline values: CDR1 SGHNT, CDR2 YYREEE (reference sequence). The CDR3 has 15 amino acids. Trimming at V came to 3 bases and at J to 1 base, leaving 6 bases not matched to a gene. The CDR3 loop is CASSYWTGTNTEAFF. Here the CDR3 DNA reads TGTGCCAGCAGCTATTGGACAGGAACGAACACTGAAGCTTTCTTT.

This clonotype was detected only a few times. The CDR3 spells CASSLVRVAGANVLTF. CDR3 in DNA: TGTGCCAGCAGCTTAGTTAGGGTCGCTGGGGCCAACGTCCTGACTTTC. This sequence joins TRBV7-2 and TRBJ2-6; D gene unclear. Germline V gene data show CDR1 as SGHTA and CDR2 as FQGNSA. The CDR3 covers 16 residues. V lost 1 base and J 2 bases, leaving 9 bases between the germline ends.

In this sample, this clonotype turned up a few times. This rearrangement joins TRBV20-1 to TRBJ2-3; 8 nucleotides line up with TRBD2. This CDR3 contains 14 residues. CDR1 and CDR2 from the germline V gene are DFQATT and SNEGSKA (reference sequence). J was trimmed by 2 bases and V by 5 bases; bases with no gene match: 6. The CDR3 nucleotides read TGCAGTGCTCGCCCGGGACTAGACACAGATACGCAGTATTTT. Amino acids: CSARPGLDTDTQYF.

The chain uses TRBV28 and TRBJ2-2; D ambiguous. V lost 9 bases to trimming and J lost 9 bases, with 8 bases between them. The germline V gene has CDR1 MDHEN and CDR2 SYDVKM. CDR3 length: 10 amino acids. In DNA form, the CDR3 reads TGTGCCAGGTTTCAAAGGGAGCTGTTTTTT. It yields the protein CARFQRELFF.

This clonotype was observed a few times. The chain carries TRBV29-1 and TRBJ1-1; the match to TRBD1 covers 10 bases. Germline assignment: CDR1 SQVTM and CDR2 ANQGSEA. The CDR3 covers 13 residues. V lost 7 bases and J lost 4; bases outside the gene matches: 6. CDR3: CSAGQGVATEAFF. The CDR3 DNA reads TGCAGCGCAGGACAGGGGGTAGCCACTGAAGCTTTCTTT.

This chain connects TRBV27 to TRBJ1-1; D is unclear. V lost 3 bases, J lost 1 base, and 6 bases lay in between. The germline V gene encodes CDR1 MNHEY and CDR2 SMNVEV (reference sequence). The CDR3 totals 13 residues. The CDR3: CASSFIRNTEAFF. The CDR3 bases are TGTGCCAGCAGTTTTATTAGGAACACTGAAGCTTTCTTT.

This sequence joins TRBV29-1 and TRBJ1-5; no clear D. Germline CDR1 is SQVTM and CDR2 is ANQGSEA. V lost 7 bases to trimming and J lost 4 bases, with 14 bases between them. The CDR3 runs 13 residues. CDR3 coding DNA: TGCAGCGCCATACCACATCCAAATCAGCCCCAGCATTTT. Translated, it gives CSAIPHPNQPQHF.

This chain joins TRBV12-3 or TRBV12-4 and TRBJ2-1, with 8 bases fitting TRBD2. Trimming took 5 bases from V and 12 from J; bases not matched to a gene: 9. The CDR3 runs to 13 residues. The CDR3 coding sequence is TGTGCCAGCAGTAGGGGGAGGGGGACTAGGCAGTTCTTC. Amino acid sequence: CASSRGRGTRQFF.

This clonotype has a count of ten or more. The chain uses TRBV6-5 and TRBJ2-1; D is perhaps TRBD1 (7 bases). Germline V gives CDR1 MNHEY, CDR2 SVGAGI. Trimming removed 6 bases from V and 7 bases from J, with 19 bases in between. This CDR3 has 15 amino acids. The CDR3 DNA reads TGTGCCAGCAGCGCCGCGGGGCCAGGGGGTAATGAGCAGTTCTTC. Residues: CASSAAGPGGNEQFF.

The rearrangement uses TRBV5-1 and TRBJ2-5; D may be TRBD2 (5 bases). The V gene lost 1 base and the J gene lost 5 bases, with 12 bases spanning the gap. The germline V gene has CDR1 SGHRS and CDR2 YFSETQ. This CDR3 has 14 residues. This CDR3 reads CASSLLLDQETQYF. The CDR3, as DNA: TGCGCCAGCAGCTTGTTACTAGATCAGGAGACCCAGTACTTC. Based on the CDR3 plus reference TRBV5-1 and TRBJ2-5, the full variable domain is KAGVTQTPRYLIKTRGQQVTLSCSPISGHRSVSWYQQTPGQGLQFLFEYFSETQRNKGNFPGRFSGRQFSNSRSEMNVSTLELGDSALYLCASSLLLDQETQYFGPGTRLLVL.

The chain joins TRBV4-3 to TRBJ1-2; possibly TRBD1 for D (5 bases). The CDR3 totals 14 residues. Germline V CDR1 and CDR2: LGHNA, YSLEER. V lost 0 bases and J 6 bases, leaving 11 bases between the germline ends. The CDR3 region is CASSQDQDTHGYTF. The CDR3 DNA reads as TGCGCCAGCAGCCAAGATCAGGACACCCATGGCTACACCTTC.

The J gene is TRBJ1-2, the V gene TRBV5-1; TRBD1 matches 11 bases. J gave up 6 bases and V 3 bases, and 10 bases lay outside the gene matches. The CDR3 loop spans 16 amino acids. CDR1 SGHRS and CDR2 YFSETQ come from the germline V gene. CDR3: CASSWTGQGARDGYTF. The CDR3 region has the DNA TGCGCCAGCAGCTGGACTGGACAGGGGGCGCGGGATGGCTACACCTTC.

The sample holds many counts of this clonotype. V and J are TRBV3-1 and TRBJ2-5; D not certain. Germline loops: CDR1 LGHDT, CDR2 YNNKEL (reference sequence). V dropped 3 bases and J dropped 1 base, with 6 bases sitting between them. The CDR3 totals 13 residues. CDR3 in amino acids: CASSQGSQETQYF. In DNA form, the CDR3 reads TGTGCCAGCAGCCAGGGCAGCCAAGAGACCCAGTACTTC.

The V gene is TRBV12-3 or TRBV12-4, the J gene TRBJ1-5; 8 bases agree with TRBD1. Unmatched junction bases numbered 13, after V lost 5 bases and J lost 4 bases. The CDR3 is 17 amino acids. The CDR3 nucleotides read TGTGCCAGCAGTAACTCTCCACCAAACAGGGGGAATCAGCCCCAGCATTTT. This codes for CASSNSPPNRGNQPQHF.

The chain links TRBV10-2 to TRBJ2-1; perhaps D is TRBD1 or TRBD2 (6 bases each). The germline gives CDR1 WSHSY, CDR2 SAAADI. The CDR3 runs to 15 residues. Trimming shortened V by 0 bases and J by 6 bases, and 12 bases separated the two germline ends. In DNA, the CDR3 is TGCGCCAGCAGTGAGTCGTGGGGGGCCGTCAATGAGCAGTTCTTC. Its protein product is CASSESWGAVNEQFF.